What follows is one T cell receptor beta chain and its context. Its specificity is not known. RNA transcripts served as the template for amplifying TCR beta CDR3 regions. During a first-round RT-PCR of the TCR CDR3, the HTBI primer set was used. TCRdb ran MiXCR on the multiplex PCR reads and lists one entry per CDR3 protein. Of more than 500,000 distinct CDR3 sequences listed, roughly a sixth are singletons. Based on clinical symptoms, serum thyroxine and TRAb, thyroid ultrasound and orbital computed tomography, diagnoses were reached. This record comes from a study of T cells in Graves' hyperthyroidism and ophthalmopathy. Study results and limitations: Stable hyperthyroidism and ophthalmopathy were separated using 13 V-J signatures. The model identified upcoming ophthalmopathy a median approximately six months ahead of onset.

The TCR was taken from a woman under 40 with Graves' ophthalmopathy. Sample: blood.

The CDR3 nucleotides read TGCAGTGCTAGCCAGATTGGACAGGAGTCCTACGAGCAGTACTTC. Its translation: CSASQIGQESYEQYF. The chain links TRBV20-1 to TRBJ2-7; 7 bases fit TRBD1. V shed 3 bases and J 1 base; nucleotides not matched to a gene: 9. CDR1 is DFQATT, CDR2 SNEGSKA, per germline (reference sequence). CDR3 size: 15 residues.